Below are 19 T cell receptor beta chains sequenced from a single sample in a study of CD8+CD57+ T cells in acquired aplastic anemia. The study profiled TCR beta VDJ and CDR3 using genomic DNA as template. Via MiXCR, TCRdb re-called the reads, giving one row per CDR3 protein. Among 35,000 to 45,000 distinct CDR3 sequences listed, around 67% were seen once. Sequencing was done on a sample of sorted CD4+, CD8+, or CD8+CD57+ T cells (not recorded which) from PBMCs. The receptor set was obtained from a human donor in good health, serving as a control.

This clonotype was observed a few times. The V call is TRBV7-2, the J call TRBJ1-6; no firm D call. Germline values: CDR1 SGHTA, CDR2 FQGNSA. The CDR3 is made up of 13 amino acids. Trimming removed 0 bases at V and 9 bases at J, with 6 bases between. CDR3 amino acids: CASSLAVVSPLHF. The CDR3 coding sequence is TGTGCCAGCAGCTTAGCGGTGGTTTCACCCCTCCACTTT.

V and J are TRBV19 and TRBJ1-2; 9 bases are a match to TRBD1. Germline CDR1 LNHDA, CDR2 SQIVND (reference sequence). The CDR3 is made up of 13 amino acids. With 5 bases clipped from V and 7 bases from J, the junction kept 5 bases outside the gene matches. The CDR3 region is CASSFRDRAGYTF. CDR3 coding DNA: TGTGCCAGTAGTTTCCGGGACAGGGCTGGCTACACCTTC.

The CDR3 here is CASGTGAGANVLTF. DNA of the CDR3: TGCGCCAGTGGAACAGGGGCTGGGGCCAACGTCCTGACTTTC. V usage is TRBV5-1 and J usage is TRBJ2-6; TRBD1 matches at 7 bases. This CDR3 is 14 amino acids long. V trimming: 8 bases; J trimming: 2 bases; junction bases outside the gene matches: 4. CDR1 is SGHRS and CDR2 is YFSETQ in the germline V gene.

This clonotype showed up just once. The gene calls are TRBV7-2 and TRBJ2-5; D is unresolved. CDR1 is SGHTA, CDR2 FQGNSA, per germline. V lost 1 base and J lost 4, with 4 bases in between. The CDR3 has 12 amino acids. CDR3 amino acids: CASSLGLETQYF. The CDR3 nucleotides read TGTGCCAGCAGCTTAGGGTTAGAGACCCAGTACTTC.

The chain employs TRBV5-1 and TRBJ2-5; D is uncertain. The CDR3 is 12 residues long. V was clipped by 0 bases and J by 3 bases, with 3 bases between them. Germline V gene sequence: CDR1 SGHRS, CDR2 YFSETQ. The CDR3 DNA follows: TGCGCCAGCAGCTTGGCCAAAGAGACCCAGTACTTC. Amino acid sequence: CASSLAKETQYF.

This clonotype was recorded only once. The junction and the germline gene differ at one end; a read error may be behind it. The V and J genes are TRBV7-9 and TRBJ2-5, with D tentatively TRBD2 (7 bases). The CDR3 runs 14 residues. CDR1 is SEHNR and CDR2 is FQNEAQ in the germline V gene (reference sequence). CDR3: CASSFSTGLGTQYF. The CDR3 DNA reads as TGCGCCAGCAGCTTCTCGACAGGACTAGGGACTCAGTACTTC. The whole variable domain, remainder taken from reference TRBV7-9 and TRBJ2-5, is DTGVSQNPRHKITKRGQNVTFRCDPISEHNRLYWYRQTLGQGPEFLTYFQNEAQLEKSRLLSDRFSAERPKGSFSTLEIQRTEQGDSAMYLCASSFSTGLGTQYFGPGTRLLVL.

This clonotype has ten or more counts. The chain couples TRBV6-2 or TRBV6-3 to TRBJ2-7; 10 nucleotides agree with TRBD2. The CDR3 is 18 residues long. Looked up from germline, CDR1 is MNHEY and CDR2 is SVGEGT. J gave up 4 bases and V 0 bases, and 12 bases lay outside the gene matches. The CDR3 protein is CASSYSPSGGDVAYEQYF. The CDR3, as DNA: TGTGCCAGCAGTTACTCGCCTAGCGGGGGTGATGTCGCTTACGAGCAGTACTTC.

V is TRBV24-1 and J is TRBJ2-3, with D perhaps matching TRBD1 (6 bases). The germline V gene has CDR1 KGHDR and CDR2 SFDVKD. CDR3 size: 14 residues. The V end lost 5 bases, the J end lost 7 bases, and 15 bases lay between the germline ends. This CDR3 reads CATSATGLSNTQYF. DNA of the CDR3: TGTGCCACCAGTGCAACAGGGCTGTCGAATACGCAGTATTTT.

In its sample, this clonotype was seen a few times. Just one base apart from a much larger clone, this may be a read error. The rearrangement joins TRBV6-2 or TRBV6-3 to TRBJ2-1, with 7 bases lining up with TRBD2. Germline V CDR1 and CDR2: MNHEY, SVGEGT. CDR3 size: 16 residues. J was trimmed by 8 bases and V by 8 bases; bases with no gene match: 18. CDR3 sequence: CASGDFGLAVLDEQFF. The CDR3 nucleotides read TGTGCCAGCGGGGATTTCGGGCTAGCGGTCCTCGATGAGCAGTTCTTC.

The chain uses TRBV19 and TRBJ1-2; 9 bases agree with TRBD1. This CDR3 is 12 amino acids long. Germline V gene data show CDR1 as LNHDA and CDR2 as SQIVND (reference sequence). V shed 6 bases, J shed 6 bases, and the junction held 2 bases outside the gene matches. The CDR3, as DNA: TGTGCCAGTAGGGGGACAGGGAATGGCTACACCTTC. This gives the protein CASRGTGNGYTF.

The chain combines TRBV5-1 with TRBJ2-7; D is undetermined. The CDR3 spans 12 residues. The V gene's germline CDR1 is SGHRS and CDR2 YFSETQ. The V end lost 1 base, the J end lost 0 bases, and 2 bases lay between the germline ends. CDR3 sequence (DNA): TGCGCCAGCAGCTTGACCTCCTACGAGCAGTACTTC. Translation gives CASSLTSYEQYF.

Ten or more counts support this clonotype. V and J are TRBV3-1 and TRBJ1-4, with 7 positions matching TRBD1. Germline V gene lookup returns CDR1 LGHDT and CDR2 YNNKEL (reference sequence). V lost 4 bases and J lost 0; bases outside the gene matches: 8. The CDR3 extends over 17 amino acids. In DNA form, the CDR3 reads TGTGCCAGCAGCCCAAGGGGGCTTCTCGCAACTAATGAAAAACTGTTTTTT. It encodes CASSPRGLLATNEKLFF.

This clonotype appeared a few times. The chain is built from TRBV24-1 and TRBJ2-5; D unclear. CDR3 length equals 14 residues. Trimming shortened V by 3 bases and J by 1 base, and 8 bases separated the two germline ends. The germline CDR1 and CDR2 sequences are KGHDR and SFDVKD. CDR3 in amino acids: CATSDGETQETQYF. CDR3 DNA: TGTGCCACCAGTGATGGGGAAACCCAAGAGACCCAGTACTTC.

The chain carries TRBV10-3 and TRBJ1-2; no firm D call. The germline V gene has CDR1 ENHRY and CDR2 SYGVKD. The CDR3 runs 12 residues. Deletions cut 2 bases from V and 2 bases from J, with 3 bases between. CDR3 coding DNA: TGTGCCATCAGTGAGGGAAACTATGGCTACACCTTC. Its translation: CAISEGNYGYTF.

V is TRBV10-2 and J is TRBJ1-1, with D possibly being TRBD1 (6 bases). V was clipped by 6 bases and J by 7 bases, with 24 bases between them. Per germline, CDR1 WSHSY and CDR2 SAAADI. The CDR3 has 16 amino acids. The CDR3 nucleotides read TGCGCCAGCAGGGAGGAAGGGACACCCCGTGACGGTGAAGCTTTCTTT. It encodes CASREEGTPRDGEAFF.

The J gene is TRBJ2-7, the V gene TRBV11-2, with D perhaps matching TRBD2 (7 bases). This CDR3 spans 16 amino acids. Germline lookup yields CDR1 SGHAT and CDR2 FQNNGV. V was pared by 0 bases and J by 0 bases, with 12 bases between. CDR3 DNA: TGTGCCAGCAGCTTAGATGGGAGGGGGGTCTCCTACGAGCAGTACTTC. As protein: CASSLDGRGVSYEQYF.

This clonotype occurred once. V gene TRBV29-1 combines with J gene TRBJ1-2; D is undetermined. Trimming took off 6 bases at V and 8 bases at J, with 7 bases between the two ends. CDR1 is SQVTM and CDR2 is ANQGSEA in the germline V gene. The CDR3 is 9 residues long. As DNA, the CDR3 is TGCAGCGTGAGTCCGGGCTACACCTTC. It specifies CSVSPGYTF.

The gene calls are TRBV7-8 and TRBJ2-7; D possibly corresponds to TRBD1 (6 bases). V was trimmed by 3 bases and J by 6 bases, leaving 12 bases between them. Germline CDR1 reads SGHVS; CDR2 reads FQNEAQ. There are 13 residues in the CDR3. CDR3 in amino acids: CASSFQGTTEQYF. In DNA form, the CDR3 reads TGTGCCAGCAGCTTTCAGGGGACCACCGAGCAGTACTTC. The whole variable domain, filled in from reference TRBV7-8 and TRBJ2-7, reads GAGVSQSPRYKVAKRGQDVALRCDPISGHVSLFWYQQALGQGPEFLTYFQNEAQLDKSGLPSDRFFAERPEGSVSTLKIQRTQQEDSAVYLCASSFQGTTEQYFGPGTRLTVT.

In its sample, this clonotype was seen a few times. J is TRBJ2-7 and V is TRBV15; 9 bases agree with TRBD1. The ends lost 0 bases at V and 4 bases at J; junction bases unmatched: 4. The CDR3 consists of 15 residues. CDR1 is LNHNV, CDR2 YYDKDF, per germline (reference sequence). CDR3: CATSRDLDRGYEQYF. DNA of the CDR3: TGTGCCACCAGCAGAGATCTGGACAGGGGTTACGAGCAGTACTTC.